These 30 T cell receptor beta chains originate from one sample sequenced in a study of shared clonotypes between healthy human individuals. The assay was immunoSEQ multiplex PCR, and TCRdb's table has in-frame clones only and misses some. Of millions of clones in the sample, about 95% were seen once. Sequenced input: naive CD4+ T cells sorted from blood. Documented subset: CD45RA+ positively selected. These receptor sequences come from a man between 18 and 29 years old in good health.

The V gene is TRBV18, the J gene TRBJ1-1; D is unresolved. Germline assignment: CDR1 KGHSH and CDR2 LQKENI. This CDR3 has 15 amino acids. The V end was cut by 6 bases, the J end by 1 base, with 15 bases between. The CDR3 region is CASSVRTVSNTEAFF. The CDR3 region has the DNA TGTGCCAGCTCTGTTCGGACTGTCTCGAACACTGAAGCTTTCTTT. Using reference TRBV18 and TRBJ1-1 for the parts outside the CDR3, the full variable domain is NAGVMQNPRHLVRRRGQEARLRCSPMKGHSHVYWYRQLPEEGLKFMVYLQKENIIDESGMPKERFSAEFPKEGPSILRIQQVVRGDSAAYFCASSVRTVSNTEAFFGQGTRLTVV.

This clone was detected only once. The chain combines TRBV28 with TRBJ1-6; TRBD1 matches at 11 bases. V was pared by 5 bases and J by 6 bases, with 6 bases of the junction left unmatched. The CDR3 extends over 16 amino acids. Germline-derived CDR1 and CDR2 are MDHEN and SYDVKM. CDR3 in amino acids: CASSRDRGVTNSPLHF. The CDR3 nucleotides read TGTGCCAGCAGTAGGGACAGGGGGGTAACTAATTCACCCCTCCACTTT.

The V and J genes are TRBV4-1 and TRBJ2-1; D is uncertain. V was cut by 3 bases and J by 4 bases, with 7 bases left in between. This CDR3 is built from 13 residues. Germline V gives CDR1 MGHRA, CDR2 YSYEKL. The CDR3 is CASSHRQYNEQFF. The DNA of the CDR3 is TGCGCCAGCAGCCATCGGCAGTACAATGAGCAGTTCTTC.

Worth noting for this clone: This same CDR3 is encoded by further DNA sequences in the sample. This chain connects TRBV6-5 to TRBJ2-5; 10 bases map to TRBD2. V lost 5 bases and J lost 1; bases outside the gene matches: 4. The length of the CDR3 is 15 residues. The germline CDR1 and CDR2 sequences are MNHEY and SVGAGI. As DNA, the CDR3 is TGTGCCAGCAGTAGGACTAGCGGAGGCCAAGAGACCCAGTACTTC. Amino acid sequence: CASSRTSGGQETQYF.

The chain couples TRBV6-1 to TRBJ2-3, with 13 bases that match TRBD2. There are 17 residues in the CDR3. V lost 4 bases to trimming and J lost 6 bases; unmatched junction nucleotides: 10. Germline V gene data show CDR1 as MNHNS and CDR2 as SASEGT. In DNA form, the CDR3 reads TGTGCCAGCAGTGGCCGGACTAGCGGGGGCCCTTCCGATACGCAGTATTTT. Translation gives CASSGRTSGGPSDTQYF.

J is TRBJ2-2 and V is TRBV6-1; maybe TRBD1 (5 bases). The CDR3 has 14 amino acids. CDR1 is MNHNS, CDR2 SASEGT, per germline. V was clipped by 8 bases and J by 2 bases, with 12 bases between them. In nucleotides, the CDR3 is TGTGCCAGCGAATACCAGGGTAACACCGGGGAGCTGTTTTTT. Its protein is CASEYQGNTGELFF.

The chain couples TRBV5-4 to TRBJ2-5; 7 bases align to TRBD1. Germline-derived CDR1 and CDR2 are SGHNT and YYREEE (reference sequence). The CDR3 runs to 15 residues. V lost 0 bases to trimming and J lost 5 bases; unmatched junction nucleotides: 7. DNA of the CDR3: TGTGCCAGCAGCTTGGATACGACAGGGTTGGAGACCCAGTACTTC. It is translated as CASSLDTTGLETQYF.

This chain connects TRBV19 to TRBJ2-3; D possibly matches TRBD1 or TRBD2 (6 bases each). V lost 3 bases to trimming and J lost 4 bases, with 14 bases between them. Germline CDR1 reads LNHDA; CDR2 reads SQIVND (reference sequence). This CDR3 is 15 amino acids long. DNA for the CDR3: TGTGCCAGTAGTATGGGGGGCAGGGACCCAGATACGCAGTATTTT. Translated: CASSMGGRDPDTQYF.

Concerning this clone: The germline gene is not matched at one end of the junction; a read error may be the cause. The J gene is TRBJ1-6, the V gene TRBV11-3; possible D gene TRBD1, 5 bases. The CDR3 contains 10 residues. Per the germline V gene, CDR1 is SGHNT and CDR2 is YENEEA. The CDR3 here is CASSFREESF. CDR3 nucleotides: TGTGCCAGCAGCTTCAGGGAAGAGTCATTT.

This chain connects TRBV27 to TRBJ1-1, with D unresolved. CDR3 length: 14 amino acids. The V gene's germline CDR1 is MNHEY and CDR2 SMNVEV (reference sequence). V lost 2 bases and J lost 1, with 8 bases in between. CDR3 amino acids: CASSLSRPNTEAFF. As DNA, the CDR3 is TGTGCCAGCAGTTTAAGCCGACCGAACACTGAAGCTTTCTTT.

V and J are TRBV28 and TRBJ2-3, with D perhaps matching TRBD1 (5 bases). CDR1 and CDR2 from the germline V gene are MDHEN and SYDVKM. CDR3 length: 17 residues. The V end was cut by 6 bases, the J end by 0 bases, with 19 bases between. CDR3 nucleotide sequence: TGTGCCAGCAGCCTATTTTATCGGACACTTAGCACAGATACGCAGTATTTT. Translated, it gives CASSLFYRTLSTDTQYF.

This chain uses TRBV5-4 with TRBJ2-2; the match to TRBD2 covers 11 bases. V shed 4 bases and J 1 base; nucleotides not matched to a gene: 6. The CDR3 spans 17 residues. The germline CDR1 and CDR2 sequences are SGHNT and YYREEE (reference sequence). As DNA, the CDR3 is TGTGCCAGCAGCCCAATGACTAGCGGGGTGAACACCGGGGAGCTGTTTTTT. It encodes CASSPMTSGVNTGELFF.

This clone was found once. Here the CDR3 DNA reads TGTGCCAGCAGTTACGGGTATTACCAAGAGACCCAGTACTTC. Its protein product is CASSYGYYQETQYF. The chain combines TRBV6-5 with TRBJ2-5; D remains unclear. Trimming took off 2 bases at V and 0 bases at J, with 7 bases between the two ends. Germline CDR1 is MNHEY and CDR2 is SVGAGI. The CDR3 spans 14 residues.

V is TRBV6-1 and J is TRBJ1-6, with TRBD1 identical over 10 bases. Looked up from germline, CDR1 is MNHNS and CDR2 is SASEGT. Unmatched junction bases numbered 9, after V lost 2 bases and J lost 2 bases. The CDR3 is 19 amino acids. DNA for the CDR3: TGTGCCAGCAGTGAACTTAGTGGGACAGGGGTAACCTATAATTCACCCCTCCACTTT. Translated: CASSELSGTGVTYNSPLHF.

Notes on this clone: This sample also contains other DNA sequences that code for the same CDR3. This chain joins TRBV5-1 and TRBJ2-7; 8 bases agree with TRBD1. The CDR3 runs to 15 residues. V lost 0 bases to trimming and J lost 2 bases; unmatched junction nucleotides: 4. Germline CDR1 reads SGHRS; CDR2 reads YFSETQ. The CDR3 nucleotides are TGCGCCAGCAGCTTGGGTGGGACAGGAGCCTACGAGCAGTACTTC. Translated, it gives CASSLGGTGAYEQYF.

V usage is TRBV6-5 and J usage is TRBJ2-3, with D maybe TRBD2 (5 bases). Trimming removed 0 bases from V and 1 base from J, with 11 bases in between. CDR1 is MNHEY and CDR2 is SVGAGI in the germline V gene. This CDR3 comprises 16 residues. The CDR3 loop is CASSYSEGSGTDTQYF. The CDR3 DNA follows: TGTGCCAGCAGTTACTCGGAAGGGAGCGGCACAGATACGCAGTATTTT.

V is TRBV15 and J is TRBJ1-2, with D possibly TRBD1 on 6 matching bases. Germline V gene data show CDR1 as LNHNV and CDR2 as YYDKDF (reference sequence). This CDR3 contains 14 residues. V shed 0 bases and J shed 7 bases, with 12 bases lying between them. The CDR3 is CATSRDLGAFGYTF. The CDR3 region has the DNA TGTGCCACCAGCAGAGATCTGGGGGCGTTTGGCTACACCTTC.

The chain is built from TRBV25-1 and TRBJ2-5; D perhaps matches TRBD2 (6 bases). TRBJ2-7 explains the end of the DNA better; the J call may be wrong. CDR1 is MGHDK, CDR2 SYGVNS, per germline. CDR3 length: 14 amino acids. CDR3 nucleotide sequence: TGTGCCAGCAGTGAATCTGGCGGGATCCACGAGCAGTACTTC. Amino acid sequence: CASSESGGIHEQYF.

The gene calls are TRBV18 and TRBJ2-5; TRBD1 matches at 7 bases. This CDR3 contains 14 residues. The junction had 9 bases not matched to a gene; V was cut back by 10 bases and J by 1 base. Germline assignment: CDR1 KGHSH and CDR2 LQKENI. CDR3 bases: TGTGCCACCAAGACAGGGAACTCCCAAGAGACCCAGTACTTC. Its translation is CATKTGNSQETQYF.

V usage is TRBV19 and J usage is TRBJ2-6; 12 nucleotides agree with TRBD1. The ends lost 5 bases at V and 4 bases at J; junction bases unmatched: 12. Germline-derived CDR1 and CDR2 are LNHDA and SQIVND (reference sequence). The CDR3 is 19 amino acids. This CDR3 reads CASSSKPGQGAIGANVLTF. CDR3 DNA sequence: TGTGCCAGTAGTTCGAAACCGGGACAGGGGGCGATAGGGGCCAACGTCCTGACTTTC.

The chain recombines TRBV5-4 with TRBJ1-1; D is perhaps TRBD1 (6 bases). The germline V gene has CDR1 SGHNT and CDR2 YYREEE (reference sequence). Trimming stripped 2 bases from V and 5 bases from J, with 19 bases between. The CDR3 is made up of 16 amino acids. The CDR3 here is CASSFPVAGARTEAFF. In DNA, the CDR3 is TGTGCCAGCAGCTTCCCCGTGGCGGGGGCGCGAACTGAAGCTTTCTTT. Complete variable domain (other parts from reference TRBV5-4 and TRBJ1-1): ETGVTQSPTHLIKTRGQQVTLRCSSQSGHNTVSWYQQALGQGPQFIFQYYREEENGRGNFPPRFSGLQFPNYSSELNVNALELDDSALYLCASSFPVAGARTEAFFGQGTRLTVV.

In this sample, this clone turned up a few times. This specimen includes other DNA sequences encoding the same CDR3. The gene calls are TRBV20-1 and TRBJ1-1; no firm D call. Trimming left V 5 bases short and J 2 bases short, with 6 bases between. From germline, CDR1 is DFQATT and CDR2 SNEGSKA (reference sequence). This CDR3 is built from 11 residues. CDR3: CSASGNTEAFF. CDR3 nucleotide sequence: TGCAGTGCTTCCGGAAACACTGAAGCTTTCTTT.

The gene calls are TRBV9 and TRBJ2-5, with D perhaps matching TRBD2 (5 bases). V lost 3 bases to trimming and J lost 1 base, with 16 bases between them. The CDR3 contains 16 residues. Looked up from germline, CDR1 is SGDLS and CDR2 is YYNGEE. The CDR3 DNA reads as TGTGCCAGCAGCGGAGGCCTCTGGAGCGGCCAAGAGACCCAGTACTTC. This encodes CASSGGLWSGQETQYF. Combining the CDR3 with reference TRBV9 and TRBJ2-5 gives the whole variable domain DSGVTQTPKHLITATGQRVTLRCSPRSGDLSVYWYQQSLDQGLQFLIQYYNGEERAKGNILERFSAQQFPDLHSELNLSSLELGDSALYFCASSGGLWSGQETQYFGPGTRLLVL.

For the CDR3, the DNA is TGTGCCAGCAGCCCTGAGAAGGGGGTTTCCCAGTACTTC. Encoded protein: CASSPEKGVSQYF. The chain employs TRBV5-4 and TRBJ2-5, with a weak D call TRBD1 (6 bases). Germline loops: CDR1 SGHNT, CDR2 YYREEE (reference sequence). The CDR3 is made up of 13 amino acids. Trimming stripped 4 bases from V and 9 bases from J, with 16 bases between.

This rearrangement joins TRBV6-5 to TRBJ1-5; perhaps TRBD1 as D (5 bases). The CDR3 runs to 12 residues. CDR1 is MNHEY, CDR2 SVGAGI, per germline. V lost 8 bases and J lost 7, with 12 bases in between. The CDR3 DNA is TGTGCCAGCGGGGAGGGGTACCAGCCCCAGCATTTT. It translates to CASGEGYQPQHF.

The rearrangement uses TRBV10-2 and TRBJ2-1, with TRBD1 matching 8 bases. This CDR3 is 14 amino acids long. Germline V gene data show CDR1 as WSHSY and CDR2 as SAAADI. J was trimmed by 5 bases and V by 6 bases; bases with no gene match: 6. CDR3 bases: TGCGCCAGCAGGTCAGGGGGCTCAAACAATGAGCAGTTCTTC. It translates to CASRSGGSNNEQFF.

The chain couples TRBV2 to TRBJ1-2; no firm D call. The CDR3 has 13 amino acids. CDR1 SNHLY and CDR2 FYNNEI come from the germline V gene. V was clipped by 7 bases and J by 0 bases, with 9 bases between them. The CDR3 here is CASTPGPNYGYTF. DNA for the CDR3: TGTGCCAGCACCCCGGGCCCTAACTATGGCTACACCTTC. The full variable domain, completed using reference TRBV2 and TRBJ1-2, is EPEVTQTPSHQVTQMGQEVILRCVPISNHLYFYWYRQILGQKVEFLVSFYNNEISEKSEIFDDQFSVERPDGSNFTLKIRSTKLEDSAMYFCASTPGPNYGYTFGSGTRLTVV.

The chain has TRBV20-1 and TRBJ1-2; D is unresolved. Trimming removed 2 bases from V and 8 bases from J, with 9 bases in between. Germline lookup yields CDR1 DFQATT and CDR2 SNEGSKA (reference sequence). The CDR3 consists of 11 residues. The CDR3, as DNA: TGCAGTGCTAGAAACGAGGGAGGCTACACCTTC. Its protein is CSARNEGGYTF.

Of note for this clone: One end of the junction does not line up with germline, which may come from a read error. CDR3 DNA: TGCGCCAGCAGCTTGATTTTAGGGAACACTGAAGCTTCCTTT. This codes for CASSLILGNTEASF. V usage is TRBV5-1 and J usage is TRBJ1-1; the D is unclear. Germline loops: CDR1 SGHRS, CDR2 YFSETQ. The CDR3 runs 14 residues.

As for this clone: The sample holds other DNA sequences that translate to the same CDR3. The chain employs TRBV5-4 and TRBJ2-1, with 10 bases that match TRBD1. Germline V gene sequence: CDR1 SGHNT, CDR2 YYREEE (reference sequence). The length of the CDR3 is 16 residues. V was pared by 0 bases and J by 2 bases, with 2 bases of the junction left unmatched. This CDR3 is CASSLGDRGTYNEQFF. DNA of the CDR3: TGTGCCAGCAGCTTGGGGGACAGGGGAACCTACAATGAGCAGTTCTTC.